A single sample is the source of the 20 T cell receptor beta chains below, sequenced in a study of T cells in Graves' hyperthyroidism and ophthalmopathy. TCR beta CDR3 region amplification was performed from RNA transcripts. In the first-round RT-PCR of the TCR CDR3, the HTBI primer set was used. MiXCR, run by TCRdb on the multiplex PCR reads, gives a single entry per CDR3 protein. The sample consists of around 440,000 distinct CDR3 sequences, less than 20% of them appearing once. Material for sequencing was blood. Source of these receptors: a woman aged 18-29 years with Graves' hyperthyroidism.

About this clonotype itself: A read error may explain this, as a much larger clone is one base away. CDR3 residues: CASGRSVANTGELFF. The CDR3 coding sequence is TGTGCCAGCGGCCGGTCTGTCGCGAACACCGGGGAGCTGTTTTTT. The chain couples TRBV27 to TRBJ2-2; D is ambiguous. The CDR3 runs 15 residues. V gave up 8 bases and J gave up 0 bases, with 13 bases separating them. Germline assignment: CDR1 MNHEY and CDR2 SMNVEV (reference sequence).

The chain combines TRBV6-2 or TRBV6-3 with TRBJ2-2, with D possibly TRBD2 on 5 matching bases. Trimming removed 4 bases from V and 4 bases from J, with 10 bases in between. Germline loops: CDR1 MNHEY, CDR2 SVGEGT. The CDR3 totals 14 residues. DNA for the CDR3: TGTGCCAGCAGTTCCGGACTTAGCACCGGGGAGCTGTTTTTT. Amino acid sequence: CASSSGLSTGELFF.

The V and J genes are TRBV19 and TRBJ2-2; 10 bases match TRBD2. The CDR3 is made up of 16 amino acids. V shed 5 bases, J shed 5 bases, and the junction held 8 bases outside the gene matches. Germline V gene data show CDR1 as LNHDA and CDR2 as SQIVND (reference sequence). CDR3 in amino acids: CASSFSSGSSTGELFF. CDR3 nucleotide sequence: TGTGCCAGTAGTTTTTCTAGCGGGAGTTCGACCGGGGAGCTGTTTTTT.

In its sample, this clonotype was seen once. This sequence may be a read error, since a much larger clone differs from it by one base. CDR3 loop: CAAKHRVKTGAFF. DNA of the CDR3: TGTGCCGCGAAGCACAGGGTAAAGACTGGAGCTTTCTTT. The chain is built from TRBV6-1 and TRBJ1-1; tentative D call: TRBD1 (6 bases). Looked up from germline, CDR1 is MNHNS and CDR2 is SASEGT. This CDR3 contains 13 residues.

In its sample, this clonotype was seen many times. The chain employs TRBV20-1 and TRBJ2-5; 10 bases match TRBD1. The germline gives CDR1 DFQATT, CDR2 SNEGSKA (reference sequence). There are 14 residues in the CDR3. The V and J ends lost 5 bases and 4 bases, in that order; junction bases with no gene match: 7. CDR3 sequence reads: CSAGGQGLRETQYF. The CDR3, as DNA: TGCAGTGCTGGGGGACAGGGGCTGAGAGAGACCCAGTACTTC.

This sequence joins TRBV10-3 and TRBJ1-6; a possible D gene is TRBD1 (6 bases). From germline, CDR1 is ENHRY and CDR2 SYGVKD. Trimming removed 0 bases at V and 7 bases at J, with 10 bases between. The CDR3 contains 15 residues. The CDR3 DNA sequence: TGTGCCATCAGTGAGTCAGTACAGGGCAATTCACCCCTCCACTTT. The encoded protein is CAISESVQGNSPLHF.

This clonotype was observed a few times. The chain is built from TRBV10-3 and TRBJ1-2; no clear D gene. Trimming cost V 5 bases and J 7 bases, with 20 bases left between them. The CDR3 spans 15 residues. The germline CDR1 and CDR2 sequences are ENHRY and SYGVKD. This chain's CDR3 is CAISRLEKTRAGYTF. Written as DNA, the CDR3 is TGTGCCATCAGTCGGCTTGAAAAAACGAGGGCTGGCTACACCTTC.

This clonotype was seen ten or more times. This chain joins TRBV6-2 or TRBV6-3 and TRBJ1-2, with D uncertain. There are 17 residues in the CDR3. The germline V and J ends were trimmed by 7 bases and 4 bases, with 25 bases remaining between them. Germline loops: CDR1 MNHEY, CDR2 SVGEGT. CDR3 sequence: CASTDLPRGTRLYGYTF. CDR3 bases: TGTGCCAGCACCGACCTGCCGCGGGGAACCCGTCTCTATGGCTACACCTTC.

This clonotype was detected many times. The chain has TRBV3-1 and TRBJ2-5, with TRBD1 matching 10 bases. This CDR3 contains 15 residues. In germline, CDR1 is LGHDT, CDR2 YNNKEL (reference sequence). The J segment lost 5 bases and the V segment lost 2 bases, leaving 5 bases of the junction unmatched. Here the CDR3 DNA reads TGTGCCAGCAGCCAATGGGACAGGGGCTCGGAGACCCAGTACTTC. Protein sequence: CASSQWDRGSETQYF.

There are a few counts of this clonotype. This chain joins TRBV2 and TRBJ2-1; 12 bases align to TRBD2. This CDR3 has 15 residues. Germline CDR1 SNHLY, CDR2 FYNNEI. V trimming: 4 bases; J trimming: 4 bases; junction bases outside the gene matches: 2. CDR3 amino acids: CASSGTSGNYNEQFF. Written as DNA, the CDR3 is TGTGCCAGCAGTGGGACTAGCGGGAATTACAATGAGCAGTTCTTC.

V gene TRBV19 combines with J gene TRBJ2-7; D is perhaps TRBD1 (6 bases). Trimming pared 5 bases from V and 7 bases from J, leaving 18 bases between. Germline V gene lookup returns CDR1 LNHDA and CDR2 SQIVND (reference sequence). The CDR3 has 14 amino acids. CDR3 in amino acids: CASSQSDRTREQYF. The DNA for the CDR3 is TGTGCCAGTAGTCAATCTGACAGGACGAGGGAGCAGTACTTC.

This clonotype was seen more than once but under ten times. Here the CDR3 DNA reads TGCGCCAGCAGCCTAAACACAGGGGCTAATTCACCCCTCCACTTT. Its translation is CASSLNTGANSPLHF. The genes are TRBV4-3 and TRBJ1-6, with TRBD1 identical over 7 bases. The CDR3 covers 15 residues. The V gene's germline CDR1 is LGHNA and CDR2 YSLEER. The junction had 6 bases not matched to a gene; V was cut back by 4 bases and J by 6 bases.

This clonotype was detected a few times. Germline is not matched at one junction end, which may reflect a read error. The J gene is TRBJ2-3, the V gene TRBV27; no firm D call. Germline lookup yields CDR1 MNHEY and CDR2 SMNVEV (reference sequence). The CDR3 totals 13 residues. CDR3 protein: CACSYRSTDTQYF. CDR3 bases: TGTGCCTGCAGTTATCGAAGCACAGATACGCAGTATTTT.

This clonotype has at least ten counts. This chain links TRBV5-1 with TRBJ2-7; the D gene is possibly TRBD2 (6 bases). V lost 1 base to trimming and J lost 2 bases, with 10 bases between them. The CDR3 runs to 14 residues. Germline CDR1 and CDR2: SGHRS and YFSETQ. CDR3 residues: CASSLTSSAYEQYF. As DNA, the CDR3 is TGCGCCAGCAGCTTGACTAGCTCCGCCTACGAGCAGTACTTC.

CDR3 sequence reads: CASSHRTSGSTDTQYF. In nucleotides, the CDR3 is TGCGCCAGCAGCCACCGGACTAGCGGTTCCACAGATACGCAGTATTTT. V and J are TRBV4-1 and TRBJ2-3; 10 nucleotides agree with TRBD2. Germline V gene data show CDR1 as MGHRA and CDR2 as YSYEKL. Germline trimming cut 3 bases from V and 2 bases from J; bases unmatched to any gene: 5. The CDR3 covers 16 residues.

This chain links TRBV24-1 with TRBJ1-2; D is uncertain. Germline values: CDR1 KGHDR, CDR2 SFDVKD. The ends were cut back, 3 bases at V and 4 bases at J, with 11 bases in the middle. This CDR3 spans 14 amino acids. The CDR3 sequence: CATSDLTLSYGYTF. The CDR3 DNA is TGTGCCACCAGTGATCTTACACTGAGCTATGGCTACACCTTC.

V and J are TRBV14 and TRBJ2-1; no firm D call. The CDR3 has 13 amino acids. Looked up from germline, CDR1 is SGHDN and CDR2 is FVKESK. V was clipped by 4 bases and J by 4 bases, with 8 bases between them. The CDR3 coding sequence is TGTGCCAGCAGCCGCCCCAGGTACAATGAGCAGTTCTTC. It yields the protein CASSRPRYNEQFF.

This clonotype was seen ten or more times. The rearrangement uses TRBV28 and TRBJ1-1; 8 nucleotides match TRBD1. Germline trimming cut 6 bases from V and 1 base from J; bases unmatched to any gene: 7. CDR1 is MDHEN and CDR2 is SYDVKM in the germline V gene. CDR3 length: 15 amino acids. The CDR3, as DNA: TGTGCCAGCAGACGACAGGGGCCGGAGAACACTGAAGCTTTCTTT. Its translation: CASRRQGPENTEAFF.

The gene calls are TRBV20-1 and TRBJ2-2; 11 nucleotides align to TRBD2. Trimming cost V 4 bases and J 1 base; bases outside gene matches: 5. This CDR3 region has 16 residues. CDR1 is DFQATT and CDR2 is SNEGSKA in the germline V gene (reference sequence). CDR3 DNA: TGCAGTGCTACAGCCGGGACTAGCGGGAACACCGGGGAGCTGTTTTTT. Translated, it gives CSATAGTSGNTGELFF.

This clonotype was detected many times. J is TRBJ1-2 and V is TRBV12-3 or TRBV12-4, with D possibly matching TRBD1 (6 bases). The V and J ends lost 3 bases and 4 bases respectively, with 15 bases between them. The CDR3 length is 15 residues. The CDR3, as DNA: TGTGCCAGCAGTTTCCCGACAGGAGACCCCTATGGCTACACCTTC. Translation gives CASSFPTGDPYGYTF.